This T cell receptor (beta chain) emerged from a study of radiotherapy plus CTLA-4 blockade in lung cancer (dated 2018 in TCRdb). Notes on the research overall: Objective responses were observed in 18% of enrolled patients, and disease control was achieved in around 30%.

Libraries were prepared through the immunoSEQ multiplex PCR assay. TCRdb retrieved this table from immuneACCESS and kept in-frame rearrangements only. Not all clones are present; in checked studies, unresolved V genes account for under half, and no reason is known for the remainder. Present in this sample are some 70,000 clones, over 75% of which were seen just once. Less than 4.5% of the sample is held by the ten biggest clonotypes. From a lookup of the germline V gene, CDR1 and CDR2 are SGDLS and YYNGEE. There are 15 amino acids in the CDR3, from cysteine to phenylalanine inclusive. Only the CDR3 part of the read is kept: 45 bases, read in frame from the first base. The germline ends are 12 bases apart after V is trimmed by 3 bases and J by 2 bases. General findings and caveats noted by the study authors: Early dynamic changes in blood T cell clones, together with increased serum interferon-beta after radiation, were reported as the strongest predictors of response. After treatment with radiotherapy and ipilimumab, TCR clones that originated in tumors expanded in peripheral blood.

This clone was recorded once. This clone's antigen is unknown. Base qualities were left out, and no much larger clone turns up one base away. The study evaluated CTLA-4 blockade (ipilimumab) given together with focal radiation therapy in patients who had chemo-refractory metastatic non-small-cell lung cancer. The sample in question was peripheral blood, obtained from a patient treated with radiotherapy plus ipilimumab. The sequence links TRBV9 to TRBJ2-4, with TRBD2 tentatively as D gene (5 bases match). The sequence came from a human donor with non-small cell lung cancer who had a partial response to radiotherapy plus ipilimumab. The CDR3 in this case is CASSGGGATKNIQYF. Read as DNA, the sequence is TGTGCCAGCAGCGGAGGAGGAGCAACCAAAAACATTCAGTACTTC.